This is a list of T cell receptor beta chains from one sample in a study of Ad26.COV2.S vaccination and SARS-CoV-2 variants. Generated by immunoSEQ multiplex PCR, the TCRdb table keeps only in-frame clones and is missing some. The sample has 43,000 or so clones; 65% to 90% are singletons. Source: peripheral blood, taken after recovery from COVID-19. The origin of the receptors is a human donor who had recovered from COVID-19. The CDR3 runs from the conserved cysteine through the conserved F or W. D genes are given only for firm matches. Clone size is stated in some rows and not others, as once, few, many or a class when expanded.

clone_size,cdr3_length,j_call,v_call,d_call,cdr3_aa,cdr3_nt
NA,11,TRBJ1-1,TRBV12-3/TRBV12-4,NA,CASSFGRLAFF,TGTGCCAGCAGTTTTGGCCGCTTAGCTTTCTTT
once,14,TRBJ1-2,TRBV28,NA,CASSLRAGKSGYTF,TGTGCCAGCAGTTTAAGGGCAGGGAAATCTGGCTACACCTTC
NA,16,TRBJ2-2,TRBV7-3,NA,CASKGWGNTNTGELFF,TGTGCCAGCAAGGGGTGGGGGAATACGAACACCGGGGAGCTGTTTTTT
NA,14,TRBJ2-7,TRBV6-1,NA,CASSEAGPRYEQYF,TGTGCCAGCAGTGAGGCGGGGCCGCGCTACGAGCAGTACTTC
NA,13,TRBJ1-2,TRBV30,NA,CAWTRRETDGYTF,TGTGCCTGGACCCGACGGGAGACAGACGGCTACACCTTC
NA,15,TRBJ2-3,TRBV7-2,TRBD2,CASSSVAGSSGTQYF,TGTGCCAGCAGCTCGGTAGCGGGGTCATCGGGTACGCAGTATTTT
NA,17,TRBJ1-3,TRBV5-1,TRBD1,CASSSGQEGGSGNTIYF,TGCGCCAGCAGCTCGGGACAGGAGGGAGGCTCTGGAAACACCATATATTTT
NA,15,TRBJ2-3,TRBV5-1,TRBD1,CASSSGTASTDTQYF,TGCGCCAGCAGCTCAGGGACAGCTAGCACAGATACGCAGTATTTT
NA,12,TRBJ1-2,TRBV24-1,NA,CATSDSGDGYTF,TGTGCCACCAGTGATTCAGGGGATGGCTACACCTTC
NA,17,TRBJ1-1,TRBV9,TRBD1,CASSVVDRGRLNTEAFF,TGTGCCAGCAGCGTCGTCGACAGGGGGCGGCTGAACACTGAAGCTTTCTTT
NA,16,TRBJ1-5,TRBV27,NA,CASSPTPQGSNQPQHF,TGTGCCAGCAGTCCAACCCCTCAGGGGAGCAATCAGCCCCAGCATTTT
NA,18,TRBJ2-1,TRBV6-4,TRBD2,CASSPGLAGHSTYNEQFF,TGTGCCAGCAGCCCGGGACTAGCGGGACATAGCACCTACAATGAGCAGTTCTTC
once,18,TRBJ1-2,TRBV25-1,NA,CASSEYSVSAAGKSGYTF,TGTGCCAGCAGTGAATATTCGGTTTCGGCAGCAGGGAAATCTGGCTACACCTTC
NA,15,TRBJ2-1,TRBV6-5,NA,CASSLASNPYNEQFF,TGTGCCAGCAGTTTAGCCTCAAACCCCTACAATGAGCAGTTCTTC
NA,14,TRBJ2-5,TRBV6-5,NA,CASRDGTLGETQYF,TGTGCCAGCAGGGACGGGACCCTCGGCGAGACCCAGTACTTC
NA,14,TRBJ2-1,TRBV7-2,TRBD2,CASSLAGGHNEQFF,TGTGCCAGCAGCTTAGCGGGAGGGCACAATGAGCAGTTCTTC
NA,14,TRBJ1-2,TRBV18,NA,CASSPPSGLNGYTF,TGTGCCAGCTCCCCCCCGAGCGGGCTTAATGGCTACACCTTC
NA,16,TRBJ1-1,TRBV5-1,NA,CASSLAGSAYNTEAFF,TGCGCCAGCAGCTTGGCAGGGTCAGCGTATAACACTGAAGCTTTCTTT
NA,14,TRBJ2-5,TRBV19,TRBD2,CASSIGAGEETQYF,TGTGCCAGTAGTATCGGGGCGGGGGAGGAGACCCAGTACTTC
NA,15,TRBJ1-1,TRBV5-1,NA,CASSSTLTANTEAFF,TGCGCCAGCAGCTCCACTTTGACAGCGAACACTGAAGCTTTCTTT
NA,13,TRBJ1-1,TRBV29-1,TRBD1,CSTRQGRDTEAFF,TGCAGCACACGACAGGGGCGAGACACTGAAGCTTTCTTT
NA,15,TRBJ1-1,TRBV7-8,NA,CASSLARGNHGAAFF,TGTGCCAGCAGCTTAGCAAGAGGCAACCACGGTGCGGCTTTCTTT
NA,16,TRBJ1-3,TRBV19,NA,CASSITAVSSGNTIYF,TGTGCCAGTAGTATAACCGCTGTGAGCTCTGGAAACACCATATATTTT
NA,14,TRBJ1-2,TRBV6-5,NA,CASSYGDGWDGYTF,TGTGCCAGCAGTTACGGAGACGGTTGGGATGGCTACACCTTC
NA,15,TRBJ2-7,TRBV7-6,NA,CASSPTPGVSYEQYF,TGTGCCAGCAGTCCTACCCCAGGGGTTTCCTACGAGCAGTACTTC
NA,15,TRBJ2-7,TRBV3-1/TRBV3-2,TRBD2,CASSQGLAGPYEQYF,TGTGCCAGCAGCCAAGGACTAGCGGGGCCCTACGAGCAGTACTTC
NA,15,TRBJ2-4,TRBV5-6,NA,CASSFGTAPKNIQYF,TGTGCCAGCAGCTTTGGGACCGCTCCCAAAAACATTCAGTACTTC
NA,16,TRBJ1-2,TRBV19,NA,CASSIGVEWGRRGYTF,TGTGCCAGTAGTATAGGTGTTGAATGGGGCCGACGCGGCTACACCTTC
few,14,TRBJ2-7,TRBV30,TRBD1,CAWRRGQGANEQYF,TGTGCCTGGAGAAGAGGGCAGGGGGCTAACGAGCAGTACTTC
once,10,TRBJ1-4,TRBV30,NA,CAWGDEKLFF,TGTGCCTGGGGGGATGAAAAACTGTTTTTT
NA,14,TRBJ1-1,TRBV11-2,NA,CASSFNPSNTEAFF,TGTGCCAGCAGCTTCAATCCGTCAAACACTGAAGCTTTCTTT
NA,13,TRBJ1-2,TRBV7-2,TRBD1,CASSTRQGDGYTF,TGTGCCAGCAGCACCCGACAGGGGGATGGCTACACCTTC
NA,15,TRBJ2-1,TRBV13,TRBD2,CASSPRLAGVAEQFF,TGTGCCAGCAGCCCCAGACTAGCGGGAGTTGCTGAGCAGTTCTTC
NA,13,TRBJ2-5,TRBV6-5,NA,CASSSPGEETQYF,TGTGCCAGCAGTTCACCGGGGGAAGAGACCCAGTACTTC
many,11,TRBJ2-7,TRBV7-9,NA,CASSESYEQYF,TGTGCCAGCAGCGAGTCATACGAGCAGTACTTC
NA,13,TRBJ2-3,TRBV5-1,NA,CASSTGTTDTQYF,TGCGCCAGCAGCACAGGGACCACAGATACGCAGTATTTT
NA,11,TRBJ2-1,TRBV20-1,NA,CSARDWSEQFF,TGCAGTGCTAGAGATTGGTCGGAGCAGTTCTTC
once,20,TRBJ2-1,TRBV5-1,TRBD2,CASSPQGLAGGQSSYNEQFF,TGCGCCAGCAGCCCTCAGGGACTAGCGGGGGGGCAGAGCTCCTACAATGAGCAGTTCTTC
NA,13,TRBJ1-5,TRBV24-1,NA,CATSDSGNQPQHF,TGTGCCACCAGTGATTCGGGCAATCAGCCCCAGCATTTT
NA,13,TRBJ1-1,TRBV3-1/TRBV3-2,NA,CASSQASTFEAFF,TGTGCCAGCAGCCAAGCCTCCACATTTGAAGCTTTCTTT
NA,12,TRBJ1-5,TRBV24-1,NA,CATSDGNQPQHF,TGTGCCACCAGTGACGGAAATCAGCCCCAGCATTTT
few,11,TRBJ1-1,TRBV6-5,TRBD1,CASSRDREAFF,TGTGCCAGCAGTCGGGACAGAGAAGCTTTCTTT
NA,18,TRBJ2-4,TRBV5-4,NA,CASSLSGREDSAKNIQYF,TGTGCCAGCAGCTTGAGTGGTCGTGAGGACAGCGCCAAAAACATTCAGTACTTC
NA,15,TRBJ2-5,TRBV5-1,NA,CASRTQGIGLETQYF,TGCGCCAGCCGAACACAGGGAATCGGTTTGGAGACCCAGTACTTC
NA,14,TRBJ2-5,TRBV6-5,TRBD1,CASSRQGYQETQYF,TGTGCCAGCAGTAGACAGGGCTACCAAGAGACCCAGTACTTC
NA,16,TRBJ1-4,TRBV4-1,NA,CASSPSPGATNEKLFF,TGCGCCAGCAGCCCTTCCCCAGGGGCAACTAATGAAAAACTGTTTTTT
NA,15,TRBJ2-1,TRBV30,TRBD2,CAWSINSGANNEQFF,TGTGCCTGGAGTATAAATAGCGGGGCGAACAATGAGCAGTTCTTC
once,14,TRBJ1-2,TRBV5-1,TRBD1,CASSFSDRGYGYTF,TGCGCCAGCAGCTTCTCGGACAGGGGCTATGGCTACACCTTC
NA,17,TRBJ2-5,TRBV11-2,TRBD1,CASSLMAGTGGRETQYF,TGTGCCAGCAGCTTAATGGCCGGGACAGGGGGACGGGAGACCCAGTACTTC
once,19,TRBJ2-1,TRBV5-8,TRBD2,CASSLDGLAGPLPSNEQFF,TGTGCCAGCAGCCTCGATGGACTAGCGGGGCCCCTACCCTCCAATGAGCAGTTCTTC